This T cell receptor (beta chain) was recorded in a study of blood T cell repertoires in COVID-19. For the study at large: Italy, Spain and the United States were the sources of the convalescent and acute COVID-19 samples. Sources were T cells, B-cell-depleted T cells, or PBMCs; the material itself was cDNA or gDNA.

The CDR3 extends over 13 amino acids. V lost 6 bases to trimming and J lost 1 base, with 9 bases between them. The germline CDR1 and CDR2 sequences are MNHEY and SVGAGI. Methods used by the authors: Cell counts per sample came from amplifying reference gene primers. The table came from immunoSEQ multiplex PCR; TCRdb's copy has only in-frame clones and leaves some out. That table supplies the V and J calls and clone size; D and trimming were determined from the DNA. The sample carries about 210,000 clones, approximately 82% recorded once. The receptor's source is a man aged 45-65 years with active or convalescent COVID-19. Sample: peripheral blood. V is TRBV6-5 and J is TRBJ2-5, with D maybe TRBD2 (5 bases). This CDR3 reads CASSVLVQETQYF. CDR3 DNA sequence: TGTGCCAGCAGCGTACTAGTCCAAGAGACCCAGTACTTC.